A single sample gave rise to the 23 T cell receptor beta chains below, sequenced in a study of blood T cell repertoires in COVID-19. Sequencing used immunoSEQ multiplex PCR; TCRdb keeps in-frame clones, though not all of them. This table holds approximately 160,000 clones, 75% to 85% found once. The sample was peripheral blood. These receptors were taken from a human donor in a cohort sampled during active COVID-19.

The chain has TRBV7-9 and TRBJ1-2; 10 nucleotides match TRBD1. V trimming: 5 bases; J trimming: 8 bases; junction bases outside the gene matches: 8. This CDR3 is built from 14 residues. The V gene's germline CDR1 is SEHNR and CDR2 FQNEAQ (reference sequence). The CDR3 DNA sequence: TGTGCCAGCAGCGACCGGGACAGGGGAAGCGGCTACACCTTC. Encoded protein: CASSDRDRGSGYTF. The whole variable domain, filled in from reference TRBV7-9 and TRBJ1-2, reads DTGVSQNPRHKITKRGQNVTFRCDPISEHNRLYWYRQTLGQGPEFLTYFQNEAQLEKSRLLSDRFSAERPKGSFSTLEIQRTEQGDSAMYLCASSDRDRGSGYTFGSGTRLTVV.

The V and J genes are TRBV11-2 and TRBJ2-1, with a weak D call TRBD2 (5 bases). Trimming stripped 11 bases from V and 0 bases from J, with 14 bases between. This CDR3 is built from 14 residues. Germline-derived CDR1 and CDR2 are SGHAT and FQNNGV. DNA for the CDR3: TGTGCCTCAACTATGGGGAGCTCCTACAATGAGCAGTTCTTC. Translation: CASTMGSSYNEQFF.

This sequence joins TRBV5-1 and TRBJ1-2; perhaps TRBD1 as D (5 bases). Between the trimmed V and J ends, which lost 0 bases and 9 bases, there was a span of 15 bases. In germline, CDR1 is SGHRS, CDR2 YFSETQ. The CDR3 totals 14 residues. The CDR3 DNA reads TGCGCCAGCAGCTTGGTCGGGGGATCCGCCAGCTACACCTTC. Translation gives CASSLVGGSASYTF.

The chain's CDR3 is CASSQSGEKLFF. CDR3 nucleotide sequence: TGTGCCAGCAGCCAAAGCGGTGAAAAACTGTTTTTT. This chain links TRBV16 with TRBJ1-4; D remains ambiguous. Trimming left V 2 bases short and J 7 bases short, with 5 bases between. The CDR3 has 12 amino acids. CDR1 is KGHSY and CDR2 is FQNENV in the germline V gene.

The chain employs TRBV14 and TRBJ2-2; unclear D gene. Germline V gene sequence: CDR1 SGHDN, CDR2 FVKESK. Trimming took off 0 bases at V and 1 base at J, with 3 bases between the two ends. The CDR3 is 14 residues long. The DNA of the CDR3 is TGTGCCAGCAGCCAAGACTGGAACACCGGGGAGCTGTTTTTT. It codes for CASSQDWNTGELFF.

V usage is TRBV5-6 and J usage is TRBJ2-3; 8 positions match TRBD1. The CDR3 is 13 residues long. V lost 4 bases, J lost 6 bases, and 4 bases stayed unmatched. From germline, CDR1 is SGHDT and CDR2 YYEEEE. This chain's CDR3 is CASSRRDRDTQYF. The CDR3 nucleotides are TGTGCCAGCAGCCGCCGGGACAGGGATACGCAGTATTTT.

The rearrangement links TRBV6-1 to TRBJ1-4, with TRBD1 identical over 8 bases. The CDR3 runs to 15 residues. The V gene end was trimmed by 7 bases and the J gene end by 6 bases; junction bases not matched to a gene: 10. CDR1 is MNHNS and CDR2 is SASEGT in the germline V gene. This CDR3 reads CASTHEGQGYEKLFF. The CDR3 DNA reads TGTGCCAGCACCCACGAAGGACAGGGATATGAAAAACTGTTTTTT.

The CDR3 here is CASSLGRSNSPLHF. In nucleotides, the CDR3 is TGTGCCAGCAGCTTGGGCAGGTCCAATTCACCCCTCCACTTT. The chain combines TRBV5-4 with TRBJ1-6; D is unclear. The length of the CDR3 is 14 residues. Trimming pared 0 bases from V and 7 bases from J, leaving 8 bases between. CDR1 and CDR2 (germline): SGHNT, YYREEE (reference sequence).

CDR3 residues: CAWSEGRTGGYEQYF. CDR3 nucleotides: TGTGCCTGGAGTGAGGGCCGGACAGGGGGCTACGAGCAGTACTTC. V and J are TRBV30 and TRBJ2-7, with TRBD1 matching over 10 bases. Germline lookup yields CDR1 GTSNPN and CDR2 SVGIG (reference sequence). The CDR3 spans 15 residues. V trimming: 1 base; J trimming: 3 bases; junction bases outside the gene matches: 6. The whole variable domain, remainder taken from reference TRBV30 and TRBJ2-7, is SQTIHQWPATLVQPVGSPLSLECTVEGTSNPNLYWYRQAAGRGLQLLFYSVGIGQISSEVPQNLSASRPQDRQFILSSKKLLLSDSGFYLCAWSEGRTGGYEQYFGPGTRLTVT.

V usage is TRBV24-1 and J usage is TRBJ2-6; D remains ambiguous. The CDR3 totals 15 residues. The germline gives CDR1 KGHDR, CDR2 SFDVKD. V dropped 9 bases and J dropped 0 bases, with 11 bases sitting between them. CDR3 protein: CATGPPSSGANVLTF. DNA for the CDR3: TGTGCCACCGGGCCTCCTTCCTCTGGGGCCAACGTCCTGACTTTC.

This chain uses TRBV3-1 (or the pseudogene TRBV3-2) with TRBJ2-1; D not resolved. The V gene's germline CDR1 is LGHDT and CDR2 YNNKEL (reference sequence). This CDR3 has 14 residues. The V end lost 3 bases, the J end lost 5 bases, and 11 bases lay between the germline ends. CDR3 DNA sequence: TGTGCCAGCAGCCAGCCACTTACTCACAATGAGCAGTTCTTC. Translated, it gives CASSQPLTHNEQFF.

The chain is built from TRBV5-1 and TRBJ1-3; 10 bases line up with TRBD1. The V gene end was trimmed by 3 bases and the J gene end by 3 bases; junction bases not matched to a gene: 9. The CDR3 has 17 residues. Germline-derived CDR1 and CDR2 are SGHRS and YFSETQ. CDR3 residues: CASSSRDRGSIGNTIYF. Here the CDR3 DNA reads TGCGCCAGCAGCTCCCGGGACAGGGGTTCGATTGGAAACACCATATATTTT.

The J gene is TRBJ2-5, the V gene TRBV5-4; 11 nucleotides align to TRBD2. The CDR3 covers 15 residues. From germline, CDR1 is SGHNT and CDR2 YYREEE (reference sequence). J was trimmed by 11 bases and V by 4 bases; bases with no gene match: 13. The CDR3 sequence: CASSNLGLADFRQYF. The CDR3 DNA sequence: TGTGCCAGCAGCAACCTGGGACTAGCGGACTTTAGGCAGTACTTC. Variable domain in full (rest from reference TRBV5-4 and TRBJ2-5): ETGVTQSPTHLIKTRGQQVTLRCSSQSGHNTVSWYQQALGQGPQFIFQYYREEENGRGNFPPRFSGLQFPNYSSELNVNALELDDSALYLCASSNLGLADFRQYFGPGTRLLVL.

The V call is TRBV9, the J call TRBJ2-1; D is uncertain. The V gene lost 0 bases and the J gene lost 9 bases, with 7 bases spanning the gap. Germline CDR1 is SGDLS and CDR2 is YYNGEE. This CDR3 has 12 amino acids. CDR3 in DNA: TGTGCCAGCAGCGTAGCTGAGAGTGAGCAGTTCTTC. Translation: CASSVAESEQFF.

This clone was detected only a few times. The chain joins TRBV7-2 to TRBJ1-6; D not certain. The CDR3 has 14 amino acids. V dropped 5 bases and J dropped 0 bases, with 5 bases sitting between them. CDR1 is SGHTA and CDR2 is FQGNSA in the germline V gene. CDR3 protein: CASSDISYNSPLHF. In DNA form, the CDR3 reads TGTGCCAGCAGCGACATCTCCTATAATTCACCCCTCCACTTT.

This clone was found once. The V and J genes are TRBV14 and TRBJ2-5; D remains ambiguous. The CDR3 covers 13 residues. Trimming stripped 0 bases from V and 5 bases from J, with 7 bases between. Per germline, CDR1 SGHDN and CDR2 FVKESK. As DNA, the CDR3 is TGTGCCAGCAGCCAAGATGTGGGCGAGACCCAGTACTTC. It encodes CASSQDVGETQYF.

CDR3 sequence: CASSQVGSAGAYEQYF. CDR3 DNA: TGTGCCAGCAGCCAAGTGGGGTCGGCGGGAGCCTACGAGCAGTACTTC. The chain links TRBV14 to TRBJ2-7, with 7 bases identical to TRBD2. Germline V CDR1 and CDR2: SGHDN, FVKESK. The CDR3 covers 16 residues. Trimming at V came to 1 base and at J to 2 bases, leaving 8 bases not matched to a gene.

CDR3 in DNA: TGCGCCAGCAGTGTTGGGAGTCGTCACACAGATACGCAGTATTTT. Protein: CASSVGSRHTDTQYF. V and J are TRBV10-1 and TRBJ2-3, with D perhaps TRBD2 (5 bases). This CDR3 has 15 residues. Deletions cut 4 bases from V and 2 bases from J, with 13 bases between. Germline CDR1 is WNHNN and CDR2 is SYGVQD (reference sequence).

V gene TRBV28 combines with J gene TRBJ1-5, with TRBD1 identical over 9 bases. Germline V lookup: CDR1 MDHEN, CDR2 SYDVKM. V shed 10 bases and J 5 bases; nucleotides not matched to a gene: 9. The CDR3 has 14 amino acids. The CDR3 nucleotides are TGTGCCACAGGGGACAGGGAAGTCTATCAGCCCCAGCATTTT. Its protein is CATGDREVYQPQHF.

The rearrangement joins TRBV21-1 to TRBJ2-1; the D segment call TRBD1 is taken from the table without a DNA check. TRBV21-1 is labeled a pseudogene. This CDR3 is 16 amino acids long. CDR3 sequence (DNA): TGTGCCAGCAGCAAAACGTATGAGACAGGGATAAATGAGCAGTTCTTC. Translation: CASSKTYETGINEQFF.

V gene TRBV6-6 combines with J gene TRBJ1-5; D perhaps matches TRBD1 (6 bases). Trimming removed 6 bases at V and 6 bases at J, with 33 bases between. Germline V gene data show CDR1 as MNHNY and CDR2 as SVGAGI (reference sequence). This CDR3 has 20 residues. Written as DNA, the CDR3 is TGTGCCAGCAGCCCCCCACTTCCCACTACAGGGATTGGACAGTCTCAGCCCCAGCATTTT. Residues: CASSPPLPTTGIGQSQPQHF.

The chain uses TRBV19 and TRBJ1-6, with D perhaps matching TRBD1 (5 bases). Trimming took off 5 bases at V and 0 bases at J, with 11 bases between the two ends. The CDR3 covers 16 residues. Per germline, CDR1 LNHDA and CDR2 SQIVND (reference sequence). The CDR3 region is CASSSLDSSYNSPLHF. The CDR3 DNA sequence: TGTGCCAGTAGTTCACTCGACAGCTCCTATAATTCACCCCTCCACTTT.

This sequence joins TRBV21-1 and TRBJ2-7; TRBD1 is taken as the D call from the table, unchecked against the DNA. TRBV21-1 has pseudogene status. The CDR3 contains 19 residues. This CDR3 reads CASSKEGVFQGVSSYEQYF. The CDR3 DNA follows: TGTGCCAGCAGCAAAGAGGGGGTTTTTCAGGGGGTAAGCTCCTACGAGCAGTACTTC.